A single T cell receptor beta chain is shown here with its context. Its antigen remains unidentified. No much larger clonotype is one base removed from it; base qualities were not supplied. Using the deep immunoSEQ assay, multiplex PCR amplified TCR CDR3 regions from genomic DNA. Extracted genomic DNA from each cell subset was distributed evenly across all wells of several immunoSEQ 96-well plates, and each plate was treated as a replicate. For sorted subsets, each replicate PCR was loaded with 200 ng genomic DNA, equivalent to roughly 30,000 T cell genomes. The purified libraries were quantified using a Qubit 3.0 fluorometer, sized with a Bioanalyzer 2100, and then quantified again using the KAPA Library Quantification kit. Every immunoSEQ 96-well plate was sequenced on a separate single-read 150-cycle Illumina NextSeq 550 flow cell. As for how the authors treated the data: Because the immunoSEQ output included only junctional sequences and no quality scores, the filtering could not be the same as the filtering used for full-length reads. To assign V/J genes and CDR3, sequences were annotated against IMGT germline references using PyIR, a Python wrapper for IgBLAST v1.9. Any read was removed if the V/J assignment was weak (E-value above 1e-6), the CDR3 was missing, or the read contained stop codons, out-of-frame junctions, or ambiguous translated residues. A V3J clonotype was defined by an identical inferred V gene, J gene, and CDR3 amino acid sequence. Percentage overlap between repertoires was calculated by dividing the number of shared unique clonotypes by the size of the smaller repertoire. Richness of each repertoire was evaluated using RTK rarefaction, the Chao1 estimator, and Recon v2.1 estimates of unobserved clonotypes. For all TCRbeta clonotypes obtained by the gDNA method from a few donors, generation probabilities were computed with OLGA. The table was pulled from immuneACCESS by TCRdb, which kept in-frame rearrangements only. Such tables lose some clones; where checked, under half of the loss comes from unresolved V genes, and the rest has no known cause. V, J and clone size were drawn from that table, and D and trimming were deduced from the DNA. This sample lists fewer than 1.4 million clones; roughly 74% were detected once. Roughly 0.61% of the sample is taken by the ten largest.

V and J are truncated by 3 bases and 3 bases respectively, leaving an intervening sequence of 11 bases. According to the germline V gene, CDR1 reads MNHEY and CDR2 reads SVGAGI. From the cysteine through the phenylalanine, the CDR3 covers 14 amino acids. Only the CDR3 DNA stays, 42 bases, in frame from base 1. These data belong to a study of shared clonotypes between healthy human individuals (dated by TCRdb to the early 2020s). For context, the study as a whole: The cohort comprised a couple of women and a few men aged 18 to 49 years. For each donor, CD4 naive and CD4 memory were each run on three plates, CD8 naive on two plates, and CD8 memory on one plate. To estimate repertoire size and how much clonotypes are shared between individuals, the study performed deep sequencing of blood TCR repertoires from 4 to 6 healthy adults. Different laboratories and diverse techniques were used to prepare libraries and sequence TCR repertoires, to increase sequencing depth and limit assay-specific biases. Per donor, leukapheresis produced somewhere between about 0.94 and 8.9 billion PBMCs.

Broad study findings and their caveats: Pairwise subsampling indicated that sequencing depth was expected to affect the degree of clonotype sharing among donors. Sharing across a few donors was observed for 4.5% to 6.5% of naive CD4, 3% to 4% of naive CD8, 2% to 2.5% of memory CD4, and around 0.44% of memory CD8 clonotypes. Incomplete sequencing was indicated by rarefaction of sorted-subset datasets, despite the large sequencing depth. Because the study included only a small number of donors, the genetic and exposure-history diversity represented was limited. Sampling was limited to blood, and TCR repertoires in tissue likely differ from TCR repertoires in blood. Clonotypes shared by all four sorted-subset donors showed higher generation probabilities than non-shared clonotypes. Naive subsets generally had larger estimated clonotype richness than memory subsets did.

Healthy HIV-negative adults with no recently reported acute infections or vaccinations were included as donors. Every donor was a Caucasian adult living in Nashville, Tennessee, USA. Magnetic negative selection was used to enrich CD4+ T cells, after which naive cells were positively selected on CD45RA and the negative fraction became the memory subset. After blood collection by leukapheresis, PBMCs were isolated using Ficoll-Histopaque density gradient centrifugation and then cryopreserved in the vapor phase of liquid nitrogen. Analytical flow cytometry was used to check the purity and quantity of each magnetically sorted T cell population. Each sorted fraction had its genomic DNA isolated and then quantified by UV absorbance on a Nanodrop 2000c.

The material sequenced was memory CD4+ T cells from PBMCs. In the paper's terms, the cell subset or site label means: CD45RA-negative fraction. Here the chain combines TRBV6-5 and TRBJ1-2, with a weak D call of TRBD1 (5 bases match). The clonotype was recovered from a man younger than 30 in good health. Some clones in this sample may be carry-over from other donors' samples. The CDR3 reads as follows: CASSYSGGHYGYTF. The DNA sequence reads TGTGCCAGCAGTTATTCTGGGGGACACTATGGCTACACCTTC.